The present T cell receptor beta chain was sequenced within a study of cytomegalovirus exposure and HLA in healthy donors. For the study at large: HLA-typed donors were the source of approximately 88 million unique TCRs, which an early data release held.

On this clone itself: What it binds is not known.

Study findings and constraints: Follow-up analysis found HLA locus-dependent TCR association rates, highest for DRB1 and lowest for HLA-C. Highly shared sequence variants in one cluster were likely a sequencing artifact.

PCR employed 60 Vbeta and 13 Jbeta primers. Sequencing used immunoSEQ multiplex PCR; TCRdb keeps in-frame clones, though not all of them. The sample carries some 95,000 clones, about 72% recorded once. The sample was PBMCs. The sequence was obtained from a man aged 30 to 39 in good health and CMV-seronegative.

The CDR3 loop is CASSLGQGWGQPQHF. CDR3 bases: TGTGCCAGCAGCTTGGGTCAGGGCTGGGGTCAGCCCCAGCATTTT. This chain joins TRBV5-6 and TRBJ1-5, with D possibly matching TRBD1 (5 bases). The germline V gene encodes CDR1 SGHDT and CDR2 YYEEEE. The CDR3 extends over 15 amino acids. V was cut by 0 bases and J by 6 bases, with 13 bases left in between.